The entry that follows covers one T cell receptor (beta chain) sequence. The source of the sample is a study of blood T cell repertoires in COVID-19. Assay: immunoSEQ multiplex PCR; the TCRdb copy retains only in-frame clones and omits some. The sample comprises 50,000 to 70,000 clones, around 84% of which are singletons, and about 7.4% rests with the top ten. This CDR3 contains 15 residues. After removal of 0 bases from V and 7 bases from J, the junction contained 8 bases not matched to a gene. Per the germline V gene, CDR1 is SGHRS and CDR2 is YFSETQ. The clonotype comes from a human donor with active COVID-19. The donor label of this sample is uncertain. The chain is built from TRBV5-1 and TRBJ1-1, with TRBD1 identical over 8 bases. Sequenced sample: peripheral blood. CDR3 loop: CASSLDAGGPSEAFF. In nucleotides, the CDR3 is TGCGCCAGCAGCTTGGACGCAGGGGGCCCGAGTGAAGCTTTCTTT.